This T cell receptor beta chain came from a study of T cells in Graves' hyperthyroidism and ophthalmopathy. Exclusion criteria comprised uncontrolled infection, other autoimmune disease, pregnancy or lactation. The TCR beta CDR3 regions underwent amplification using RNA transcripts as the source. A set of HTBI primers served as the primers for a first-round RT-PCR of the TCR CDR3. TCRdb reanalysed the multiplex PCR reads using MiXCR and keeps one entry per CDR3 protein. The repertoire has approximately 620,000 distinct CDR3 sequences, around 15% of them found once; the top ten carry under 3.5%. This CDR3 contains 16 residues. CDR1 MNHNS and CDR2 SASEGT come from the germline V gene. Germline trimming cut 0 bases from V and 4 bases from J; bases unmatched to any gene: 6.

The receptor's source is a woman aged 40 to 49 with Graves' ophthalmopathy. The genes are TRBV6-1 and TRBJ2-3, with 8 nucleotides matching TRBD2. The sequenced sample was blood. The CDR3 region has the DNA TGTGCCAGCAGTGAAGCTGCGGGGGGCGGGGCAGATACGCAGTATTTT. It translates to CASSEAAGGGADTQYF.